The clone carrying this T cell receptor beta chain was counted many times. The antigen is undetermined. These data belong to a study of T-cell memory formation after mild COVID-19. Study results and limitations: Within pre-infection memory, some responding clones were found, suggesting cross-reactive memory joined.

Germline-derived CDR1 and CDR2 are DFQATT and SNEGSKA (reference sequence). Trimming left V 3 bases short and J 0 bases short, with 21 bases between. The CDR3 is 19 amino acids. From 5'RACE with constant-segment primers came TCR alpha and TCR beta cDNA libraries that carried sample barcodes and UMIs. TCRdb re-called the 5' RACE reads with MiXCR, one entry per CDR3 protein. Counted here are around 210,000 distinct CDR3 sequences, just over 9.5% occurring once; the ten biggest clones make up 3.5% to 4%. The clonotype was recovered from a man aged 18 to 29 who had mild COVID-19 (a few samples of this study predate the infection). Cell type and time point are not known. The sequenced sample was PBMCs or a T cell subset sorted from them (not recorded which). The chain recombines TRBV20-1 with TRBJ2-6; D uncertain. The CDR3 sequence is CSASGWGKAPDSGANVLTF. The CDR3 DNA reads TGCAGTGCTAGCGGGTGGGGAAAAGCGCCTGACTCTGGGGCCAACGTCCTGACTTTC.